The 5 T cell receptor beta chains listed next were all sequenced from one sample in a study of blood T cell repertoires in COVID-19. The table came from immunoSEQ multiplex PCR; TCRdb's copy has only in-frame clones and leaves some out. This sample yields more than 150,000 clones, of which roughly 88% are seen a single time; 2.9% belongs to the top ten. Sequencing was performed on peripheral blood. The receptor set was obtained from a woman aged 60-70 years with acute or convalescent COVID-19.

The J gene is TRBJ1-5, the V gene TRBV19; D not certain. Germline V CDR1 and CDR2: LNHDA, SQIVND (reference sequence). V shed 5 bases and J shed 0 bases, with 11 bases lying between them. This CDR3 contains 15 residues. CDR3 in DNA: TGTGCCAGTAGTGTCACAGCTTATAGCAATCAGCCCCAGCATTTT. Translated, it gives CASSVTAYSNQPQHF. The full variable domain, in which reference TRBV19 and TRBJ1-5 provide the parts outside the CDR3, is DGGITQSPKYLFRKEGQNVTLSCEQNLNHDAMYWYRQDPGQGLRLIYYSQIVNDFQKGDIAEGYSVSREKKESFPLTVTSAQKNPTAFYLCASSVTAYSNQPQHFGDGTRLSIL.

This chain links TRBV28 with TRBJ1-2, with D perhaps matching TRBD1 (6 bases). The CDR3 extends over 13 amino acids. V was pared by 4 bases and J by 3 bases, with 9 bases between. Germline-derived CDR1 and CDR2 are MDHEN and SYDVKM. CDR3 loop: CASSSTGHYGYTF. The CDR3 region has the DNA TGTGCCAGCAGTTCGACAGGACACTATGGCTACACCTTC.

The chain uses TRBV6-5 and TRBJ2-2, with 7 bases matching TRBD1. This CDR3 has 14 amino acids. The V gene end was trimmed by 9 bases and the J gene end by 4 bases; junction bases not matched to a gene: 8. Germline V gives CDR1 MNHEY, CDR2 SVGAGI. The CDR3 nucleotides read TGTGCCAGTCAGAGACAGGGAACCACCGGGGAGCTGTTTTTT. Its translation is CASQRQGTTGELFF.

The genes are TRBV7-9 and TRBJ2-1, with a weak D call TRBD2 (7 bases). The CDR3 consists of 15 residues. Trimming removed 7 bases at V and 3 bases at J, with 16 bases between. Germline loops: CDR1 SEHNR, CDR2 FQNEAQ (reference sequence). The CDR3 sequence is CASTLRGGDYNEQFF. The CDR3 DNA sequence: TGTGCCAGCACCCTGAGGGGGGGAGACTACAATGAGCAGTTCTTC.

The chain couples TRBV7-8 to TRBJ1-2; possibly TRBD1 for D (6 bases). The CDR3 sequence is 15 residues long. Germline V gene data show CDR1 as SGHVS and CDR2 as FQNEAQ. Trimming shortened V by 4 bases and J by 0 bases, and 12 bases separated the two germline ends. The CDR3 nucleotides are TGTGCCAGCAGCTCCACAGGGCTACCTAACTATGGCTACACCTTC. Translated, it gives CASSSTGLPNYGYTF.